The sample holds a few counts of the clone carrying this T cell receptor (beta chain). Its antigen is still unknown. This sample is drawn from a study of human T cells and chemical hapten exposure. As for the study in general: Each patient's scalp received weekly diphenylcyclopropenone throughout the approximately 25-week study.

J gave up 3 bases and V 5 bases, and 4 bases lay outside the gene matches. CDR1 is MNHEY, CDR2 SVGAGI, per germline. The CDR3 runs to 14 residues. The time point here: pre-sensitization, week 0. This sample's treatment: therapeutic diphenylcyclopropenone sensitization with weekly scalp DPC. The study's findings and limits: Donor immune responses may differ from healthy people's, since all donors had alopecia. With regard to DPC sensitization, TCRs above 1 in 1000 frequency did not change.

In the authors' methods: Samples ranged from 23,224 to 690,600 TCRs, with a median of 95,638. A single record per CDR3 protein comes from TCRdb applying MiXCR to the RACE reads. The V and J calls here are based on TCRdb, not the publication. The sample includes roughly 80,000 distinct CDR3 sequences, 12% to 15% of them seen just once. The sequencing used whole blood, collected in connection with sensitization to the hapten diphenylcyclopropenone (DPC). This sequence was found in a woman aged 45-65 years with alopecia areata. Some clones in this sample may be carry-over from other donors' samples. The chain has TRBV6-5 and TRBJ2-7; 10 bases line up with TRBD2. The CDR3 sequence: CASSRASGSYEQYF. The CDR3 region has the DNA TGTGCCAGCAGTCGTGCTAGCGGGAGCTACGAGCAGTACTTC.